This is a list of T cell receptor beta chains from one sample in a study of cytomegalovirus exposure and HLA in healthy donors. The protocol was immunoSEQ multiplex PCR, while the TCRdb copy is restricted to in-frame clones and leaves out a portion. The sample holds some 120,000 clones. The specimen was PBMCs. Source of these receptors: a man younger than 35 in good health and CMV-seronegative. The CDR3 runs from the conserved cysteine through the conserved F or W. The order of the fields is CDR3 DNA, CDR3 protein, J gene, D gene, V gene. D genes are given only for firm matches.

CDR3 DNA: TGTGCCAGCAGTAACAGGGGGCAAGAGCAGTACTTC
CDR3 protein: CASSNRGQEQYF
J gene: TRBJ2-7
D gene: TRBD1
V gene: TRBV27

CDR3 DNA: TGTGCTAGTGGTTTGCCGGATACGCAGTATTTT
CDR3 protein: CASGLPDTQYF
J gene: TRBJ2-3
D gene: -
V gene: TRBV12-5

CDR3 DNA: TGTGCCAGCAGCTGGGACAGGGTCACGCAGTATTTT
CDR3 protein: CASSWDRVTQYF
J gene: TRBJ2-3
D gene: TRBD1
V gene: TRBV11-2

CDR3 DNA: TGTGCCACCCGGACAGGCCCGGGCGCTGGAAAACTGTTTTTT
CDR3 protein: CATRTGPGAGKLFF
J gene: TRBJ1-4
D gene: TRBD1
V gene: TRBV19

CDR3 DNA: TGTGCCAGCAGCTGGCCGTGGGGCGCTAATGAAAAACTGTTTTTT
CDR3 protein: CASSWPWGANEKLFF
J gene: TRBJ1-4
D gene: -
V gene: TRBV5-4

CDR3 DNA: TGTGCCAGTAGTATTTTCTGGTTTCGCGGCAACACTGAAGCTTTCTTT
CDR3 protein: CASSIFWFRGNTEAFF
J gene: TRBJ1-1
D gene: -
V gene: TRBV19

CDR3 DNA: TGTGCCAGTAGTATCGGGGGGGGCTCTAGACACGAGCAGTACTTC
CDR3 protein: CASSIGGGSRHEQYF
J gene: TRBJ2-7
D gene: TRBD2
V gene: TRBV19

CDR3 DNA: TGTGCCAGCAGTACCACAGGGCTCGCAGATACGCAGTATTTT
CDR3 protein: CASSTTGLADTQYF
J gene: TRBJ2-3
D gene: -
V gene: TRBV7-6

CDR3 DNA: TGTGCCAGCAGCTCAGAAGGGGGGGCTAACTATGGCTACACCTTC
CDR3 protein: CASSSEGGANYGYTF
J gene: TRBJ1-2
D gene: -
V gene: TRBV7-9

CDR3 DNA: TGTGCCAGTAGCAAACTAGCGGGGGGGCGGGAGACCCAGTACTTC
CDR3 protein: CASSKLAGGRETQYF
J gene: TRBJ2-5
D gene: TRBD2
V gene: TRBV19